This T cell receptor beta chain stems from a study of a mutant IDH1 vaccine in newly diagnosed glioma. Study details: The patients were given eight vaccinations, one each in weeks 1, 3, 5, 7, 11, 15, 19 and 23. Whole-study findings and limits: Patients mounted vaccine-induced immune responses in 93.3% of cases.

The CDR3 contains 12 residues. Germline V gives CDR1 PRHDT, CDR2 FYEKMQ (reference sequence). V was trimmed by 5 bases and J by 5 bases, leaving 9 bases between them. On this clone: Its target is not known.

The assay was immunoSEQ multiplex PCR, and TCRdb's table has in-frame clones only and misses some. The table includes 60,000 to 100,000 clones, 75% to 90% detected once. Time point meaning: week 23, last vaccination. One vaccine dose held 300 ug of mutant IDH1 20-mer peptide and came with topical imiquimod. The rearrangement joins TRBV13 to TRBJ1-2, with D hard to call. Sample: PBMCs, taken from a glioma patient whose treatment included an IDH1 peptide vaccine. The sequence came from a woman aged 45-59 years with glioma. The CDR3 spells CASSQQTYGYTF. The CDR3 region has the DNA TGTGCCAGCAGCCAACAGACTTATGGCTACACCTTC.